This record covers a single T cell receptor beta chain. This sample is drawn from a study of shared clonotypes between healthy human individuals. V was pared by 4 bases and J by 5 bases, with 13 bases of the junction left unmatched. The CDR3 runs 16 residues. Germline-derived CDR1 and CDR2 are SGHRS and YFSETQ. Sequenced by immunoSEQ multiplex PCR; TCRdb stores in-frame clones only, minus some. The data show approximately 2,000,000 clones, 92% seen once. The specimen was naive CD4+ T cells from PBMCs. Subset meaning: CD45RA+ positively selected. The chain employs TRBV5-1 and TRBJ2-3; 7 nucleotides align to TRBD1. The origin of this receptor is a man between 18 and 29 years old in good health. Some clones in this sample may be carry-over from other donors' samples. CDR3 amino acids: CASSGPGTEVLDTQYF. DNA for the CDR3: TGCGCCAGCAGCGGGCCGGGGACAGAAGTTTTAGATACGCAGTATTTT.